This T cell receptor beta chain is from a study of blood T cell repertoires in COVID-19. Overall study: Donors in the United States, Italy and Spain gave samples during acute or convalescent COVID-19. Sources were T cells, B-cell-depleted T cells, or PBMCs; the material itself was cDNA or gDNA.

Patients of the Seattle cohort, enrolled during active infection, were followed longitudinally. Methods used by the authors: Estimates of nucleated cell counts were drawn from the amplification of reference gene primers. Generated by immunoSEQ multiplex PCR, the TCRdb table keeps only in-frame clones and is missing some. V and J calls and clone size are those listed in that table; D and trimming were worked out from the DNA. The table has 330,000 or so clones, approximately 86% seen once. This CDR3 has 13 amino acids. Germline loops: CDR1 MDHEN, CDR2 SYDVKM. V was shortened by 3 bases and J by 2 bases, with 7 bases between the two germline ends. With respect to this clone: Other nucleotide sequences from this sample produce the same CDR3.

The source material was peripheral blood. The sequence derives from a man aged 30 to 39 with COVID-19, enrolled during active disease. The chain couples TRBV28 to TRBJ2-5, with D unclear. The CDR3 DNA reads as TGTGCCAGCAGTTTCGACTCTCAAGAGACCCAGTACTTC. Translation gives CASSFDSQETQYF.